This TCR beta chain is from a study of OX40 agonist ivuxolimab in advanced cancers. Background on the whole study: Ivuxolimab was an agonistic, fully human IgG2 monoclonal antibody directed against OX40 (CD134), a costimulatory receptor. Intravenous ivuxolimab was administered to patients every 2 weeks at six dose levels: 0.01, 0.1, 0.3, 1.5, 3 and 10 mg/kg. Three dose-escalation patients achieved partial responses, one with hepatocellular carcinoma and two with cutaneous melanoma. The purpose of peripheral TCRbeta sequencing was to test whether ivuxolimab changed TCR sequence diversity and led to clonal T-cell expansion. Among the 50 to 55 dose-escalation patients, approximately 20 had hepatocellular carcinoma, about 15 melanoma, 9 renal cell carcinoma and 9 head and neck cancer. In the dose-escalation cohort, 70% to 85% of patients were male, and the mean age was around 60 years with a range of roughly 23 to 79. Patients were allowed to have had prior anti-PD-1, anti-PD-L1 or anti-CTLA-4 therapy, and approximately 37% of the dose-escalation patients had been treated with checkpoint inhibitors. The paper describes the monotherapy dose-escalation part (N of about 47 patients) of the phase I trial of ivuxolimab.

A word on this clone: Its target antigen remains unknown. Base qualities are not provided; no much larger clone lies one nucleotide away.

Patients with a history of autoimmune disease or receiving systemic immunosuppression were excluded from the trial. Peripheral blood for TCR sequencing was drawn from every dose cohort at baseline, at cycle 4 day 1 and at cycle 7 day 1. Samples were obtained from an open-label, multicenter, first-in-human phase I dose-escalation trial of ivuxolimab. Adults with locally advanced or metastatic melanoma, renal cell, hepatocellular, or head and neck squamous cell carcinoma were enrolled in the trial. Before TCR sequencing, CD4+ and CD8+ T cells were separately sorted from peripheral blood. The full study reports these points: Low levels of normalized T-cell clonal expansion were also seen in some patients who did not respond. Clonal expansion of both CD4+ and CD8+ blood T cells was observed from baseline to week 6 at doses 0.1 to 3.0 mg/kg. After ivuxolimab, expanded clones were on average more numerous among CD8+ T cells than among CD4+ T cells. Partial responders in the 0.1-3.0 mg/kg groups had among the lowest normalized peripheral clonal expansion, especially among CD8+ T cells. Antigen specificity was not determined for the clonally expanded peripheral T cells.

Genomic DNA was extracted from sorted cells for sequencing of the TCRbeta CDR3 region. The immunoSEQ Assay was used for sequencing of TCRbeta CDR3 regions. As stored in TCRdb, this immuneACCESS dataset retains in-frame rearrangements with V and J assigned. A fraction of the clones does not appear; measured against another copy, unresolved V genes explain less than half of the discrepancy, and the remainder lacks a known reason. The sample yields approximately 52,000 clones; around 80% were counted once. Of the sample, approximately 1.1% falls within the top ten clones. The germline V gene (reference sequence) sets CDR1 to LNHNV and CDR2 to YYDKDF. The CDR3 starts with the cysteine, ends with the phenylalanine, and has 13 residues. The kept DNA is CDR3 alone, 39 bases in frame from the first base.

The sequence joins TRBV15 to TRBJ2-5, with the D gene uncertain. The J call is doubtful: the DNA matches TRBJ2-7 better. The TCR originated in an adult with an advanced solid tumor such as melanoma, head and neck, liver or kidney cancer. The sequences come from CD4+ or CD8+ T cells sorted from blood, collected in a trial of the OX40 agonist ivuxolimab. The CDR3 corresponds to CATSTGLLGEQYF. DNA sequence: TGTGCCACCAGTACGGGCCTATTAGGCGAGCAGTACTTC.